A selection of T cell receptor beta chains follows, all from one sample in a study of blood T cell repertoires in COVID-19. Method: immunoSEQ multiplex PCR; TCRdb's copy keeps in-frame clones and lacks some. The sample holds fewer than 350,000 clones, roughly 93% seen once. The sample taken for sequencing was PBMCs or T cells enriched from blood (not recorded which). These receptors were taken from a woman aged 40 to 50 with acute COVID-19. Each CDR3 is given with its conserved first and last residue. The order of the fields is V gene, clone size, J gene, D gene, CDR3 DNA, CDR3 protein. A D gene is named only where the DNA matches it firmly. Some rows mark clone size as missing; the rest say once, few, many or name a class of expanded clone.

>TRBV10-2|-|TRBJ1-1|-
TGCGCCAGCAGTGAGTCGAATCGGGGAACTGAAGCTTTCTTT
CASSESNRGTEAFF
>TRBV20-1|-|TRBJ2-3|TRBD2
TGCAGTGCTAGTGGAAATATAGCGGGAGGTCTGGCAGATACGCAGTATTTT
CSASGNIAGGLADTQYF
>TRBV7-2|-|TRBJ1-6|TRBD1
TGTGCCAGCAGCTTGGACAGGGGGCAAGAGGATAATTCACCCCTCCACTTT
CASSLDRGQEDNSPLHF
>TRBV4-1|-|TRBJ2-2|TRBD1
TGCGCCAGCAGCCAAGAGGGCCCACAGGGGTACCCCGGGGAGCTGTTTTTT
CASSQEGPQGYPGELFF
>TRBV7-8|-|TRBJ2-7|-
TGTGCCAGCAGCCCCAGCGGTAGGGGGGGTATCTACGAGCAGTACTTC
CASSPSGRGGIYEQYF
>TRBV2|-|TRBJ1-6|-
TGTGCCAGCAGTGACCGGGATACTTGGTCCATATATAATTCACCCCTCCACTTT
CASSDRDTWSIYNSPLHF
>TRBV28|-|TRBJ1-5|-
TGTGCCAGCAGTTTATCCCCGGGATCAAGAAATCAGCCCCAGCATTTT
CASSLSPGSRNQPQHF
>TRBV29-1|-|TRBJ2-3|TRBD2
TGCAGCGTCCCAGGGACTAGCGGGACCCTGGGCACAGATACGCAGTATTTT
CSVPGTSGTLGTDTQYF
>TRBV28|-|TRBJ2-1|-
TGTGCCAGCAGTTATGGGGGCCGTAGTGAGCAGTTCTTC
CASSYGGRSEQFF
>TRBV11-3|-|TRBJ2-1|-
TGTGCCAGCAGCTTATATCCTAATGAGCAGTTCTTC
CASSLYPNEQFF
>TRBV7-6|-|TRBJ1-5|-
TGTGCCAGCAGCTTGGAGAGCAATCAGCCCCAGCATTTT
CASSLESNQPQHF
>TRBV21-1|-|TRBJ2-1|-
TGTGCCAGCAGCCTAAGGGGGCGCTGCAATGAGCAGTTCTTC
CASSLRGRCNEQFF
>TRBV5-4|-|TRBJ1-3|TRBD1
TGTGCCAGCAGCTCAAGGACAGGGGGAGGAAACACCATATATTTT
CASSSRTGGGNTIYF
>TRBV7-6|-|TRBJ2-3|-
TGTGCCAGCAGCCCTCGGGGGTTGAATACGCAGTATTTT
CASSPRGLNTQYF
>TRBV24-1|-|TRBJ2-1|-
TGTGCCACCAGTGATGGGGCCCTAGCGTCATCCTACAATGAGCAGTTCTTC
CATSDGALASSYNEQFF
>TRBV28|-|TRBJ2-1|-
TGTGCCAGCACCGGGACTGCTGGTGAGCAGTTCTTC
CASTGTAGEQFF
>TRBV18|-|TRBJ1-1|-
TGTGCCAGCTCACCGTTAGGGGATATGATGAACACTGAAGCTTTCTTT
CASSPLGDMMNTEAFF
>TRBV5-1|once|TRBJ2-2|TRBD2
TGCGCCAGCAGCCTTCTAGCGGGAGTATCCACCGGGGAGCTGTTTTTT
CASSLLAGVSTGELFF
>TRBV7-3|-|TRBJ2-6|-
TGTGCCAGCAGCTTTCCCGGGGGTTCTGGGGCCAACGTCCTGACTTTC
CASSFPGGSGANVLTF
>TRBV4-1|-|TRBJ2-7|TRBD2
TGCGCCAGCAGCCAAGCTTCTTCTAGCGGGCCCTACGAGCAGTACTTC
CASSQASSSGPYEQYF
>TRBV15|few|TRBJ2-7|TRBD1
TGTGCCACCAGCCCGGGACAGAGCTACGAGCAGTACTTC
CATSPGQSYEQYF
>TRBV10-3|-|TRBJ2-1|-
TGTGCCATCAGTGAGTCGAGTAACAATGAGCAGTTCTTC
CAISESSNNEQFF
>TRBV3-1/TRBV3-2|-|TRBJ2-5|TRBD2
TGTGCCAGCAGCCAAGATCGTTGGGGGGGATGGGATCAAGAGACCCAGTACTTC
CASSQDRWGGWDQETQYF
>TRBV7-9|-|TRBJ1-2|-
TGTGCCAGCAGCTACCCGCCAGTGGGAGGCCGGGGCTACACCTTC
CASSYPPVGGRGYTF
>TRBV2|-|TRBJ2-2|-
TGTGCCAGCACCACGGGACAAACGAACACCGGGGAGCTGTTTTTT
CASTTGQTNTGELFF
>TRBV2|-|TRBJ1-5|-
TGTGCCAGCAATGAAGATTCAGGGGTGAATCAGCCCCAGCATTTT
CASNEDSGVNQPQHF
>TRBV7-8|-|TRBJ2-3|TRBD2
TGTGCCAGCAGCTTCAGGAGCGGGGGGCTCACAGATACGCAGTATTTT
CASSFRSGGLTDTQYF
>TRBV6-1|-|TRBJ1-1|-
TGTGCCAGCAGTGATGCCGGACACTTGAACACTGAAGCTTTCTTT
CASSDAGHLNTEAFF
>TRBV6-1|once|TRBJ1-2|-
TGTGCCAGCAGTGACAGACAACCTGGCTATGGCTACACCTTC
CASSDRQPGYGYTF
>TRBV27|-|TRBJ1-2|TRBD1
TGTGCCAGCAGACGGGACAGGTGGGAGGGCTACACCTTC
CASRRDRWEGYTF
>TRBV5-6|-|TRBJ2-1|TRBD2
TGTGCCAGCAGCTTGTTAGCGGGAGGCCTGAGCTCCTACAATGAGCAGTTCTTC
CASSLLAGGLSSYNEQFF
>TRBV4-2|-|TRBJ2-7|-
TGTGCCAGCAGCCAAGATTGGCTAGGTTCCTACGAGCAGTACTTC
CASSQDWLGSYEQYF
>TRBV7-9|-|TRBJ2-2|TRBD2
TGTGCCAGCAGCTTAGGCGGGGGGTACACCGGGGAGCTGTTTTTT
CASSLGGGYTGELFF
>TRBV25-1|-|TRBJ2-2|-
TGTGCCAGCAGTGAATCGACTGGGGCAGGGACGAACACCGGGGAGCTGTTTTTT
CASSESTGAGTNTGELFF
>TRBV10-1|-|TRBJ1-1|-
TGCGCCAGCAGGGATCGAACCGCCGGGACTCGGATTAGAGCTTTCTTT
CASRDRTAGTRIRAFF
>TRBV3-1/TRBV3-2|-|TRBJ2-5|TRBD2
TGTGCCAGCAGCAGGAGACTAGCGGGCCAAGAGACCCAGTACTTC
CASSRRLAGQETQYF
>TRBV5-1|-|TRBJ1-2|-
TGCGCCAGCAGCCACGGGGAAGCACGTTATGGCTACACCTTC
CASSHGEARYGYTF
>TRBV6-6|-|TRBJ1-4|TRBD1
TGTGCCAGCAAGGTCCCCGGGACAGGGAATGAAAAACTGTTTTTT
CASKVPGTGNEKLFF
>TRBV2|once|TRBJ2-3|-
TGTGCCAGCAGGGGGCTCGGGGATACGCAGTATTTT
CASRGLGDTQYF
>TRBV5-4|once|TRBJ2-1|TRBD1
TGTGCCAGCAGCTTGTACGGACGGACAGGGGTTTACAATGAGCAGTTCTTC
CASSLYGRTGVYNEQFF
>TRBV5-1|once|TRBJ1-4|-
TGCGCCAGCAGCTCAACAGGGACAACTAATGAAAAACTGTTTTTT
CASSSTGTTNEKLFF
>TRBV4-1|-|TRBJ1-2|TRBD1
TGCGCCAGCAGCTACCCGGCAGGGGGACGTTATGGCTACACCTTC
CASSYPAGGRYGYTF
>TRBV5-6|-|TRBJ1-3|-
TGTGCCAGCAGCTTTGGTTTAGCGGGGGCTGGAAACACCATATATTTT
CASSFGLAGAGNTIYF
>TRBV7-9|-|TRBJ1-1|-
TGTGCCAGCAGCCCCCCTCGGGGGGAGGGCACTGAAGCTTTCTTT
CASSPPRGEGTEAFF
>TRBV15|-|TRBJ2-7|TRBD2
TGTGCCACCAGCAGAGTTGGGGGAGGGCCTGGGCAGTACTTC
CATSRVGGGPGQYF
>TRBV12-5|-|TRBJ2-1|TRBD2
TGTGCTAGTGGTTCCGGGACTAGCCTATACAATGAGCAGTTCTTC
CASGSGTSLYNEQFF
>TRBV7-2|-|TRBJ2-5|-
TGTGCCAGCAGCTCAGGGAGGGGGGGAAAAGAGACCCAGTACTTC
CASSSGRGGKETQYF
>TRBV18|-|TRBJ1-4|-
TGTGCCAGCTCACCGGCGCGGAATAATGAAAAACTGTTTTTT
CASSPARNNEKLFF
>TRBV15|-|TRBJ2-5|TRBD1
TGTGCCACAAGCAGGACAGGGTGGCAAGAGACCCAGTACTTC
CATSRTGWQETQYF
>TRBV19|-|TRBJ2-3|TRBD2
TGTGCCAGTACCCGAGGTACGGGAGGGCCGGCAGATACGCAGTATTTT
CASTRGTGGPADTQYF